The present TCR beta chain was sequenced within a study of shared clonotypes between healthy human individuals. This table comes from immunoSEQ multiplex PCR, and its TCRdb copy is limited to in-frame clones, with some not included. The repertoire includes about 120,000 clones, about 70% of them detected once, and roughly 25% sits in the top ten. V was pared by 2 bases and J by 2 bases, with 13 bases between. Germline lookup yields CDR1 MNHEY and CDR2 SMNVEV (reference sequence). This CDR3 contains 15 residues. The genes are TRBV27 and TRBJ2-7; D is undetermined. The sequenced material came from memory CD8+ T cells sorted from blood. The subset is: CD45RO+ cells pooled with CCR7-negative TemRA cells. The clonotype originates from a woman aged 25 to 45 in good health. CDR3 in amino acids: CASSLRLRKTYEQYF. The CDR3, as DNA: TGTGCCAGCAGTTTAAGGCTCAGAAAAACCTACGAGCAGTACTTC.